This T cell receptor (beta chain) was documented in a study of blood T cell repertoires in COVID-19. In the study's own analysis: Amplification of reference gene primers provided the estimated nucleated cell counts. Sequencing used immunoSEQ multiplex PCR; TCRdb keeps in-frame clones, though not all of them. V and J calls and clone size are as listed in that table; D and trimming were resolved from the DNA. The table lists about 140,000 clones, roughly 80% of them singletons. Germline V gene data show CDR1 as MDHEN and CDR2 as SYDVKM. This CDR3 is 14 amino acids long. V shed 5 bases and J 8 bases; nucleotides not matched to a gene: 9. This clone was detected only once.

Sequencing was performed on peripheral blood. This chain connects TRBV28 to TRBJ2-4; 7 bases line up with TRBD1. The sequence was obtained from a woman aged 50 to 60 with active or convalescent COVID-19. The CDR3 sequence is CASSTQTGPDIQYF. The CDR3 DNA sequence: TGTGCCAGCAGTACACAGACAGGGCCGGACATTCAGTACTTC.